The TCR beta chain under discussion was sequenced for a study of blood T cell repertoires in COVID-19. Study-level information: Acute and convalescent COVID-19 specimens originated in the United States, Italy and Spain. The analysed material was cDNA or gDNA that came from T cells, B-cell-depleted T cells, or PBMCs.

Repertoires were generated with immunoSEQ multiplex PCR, while TCRdb's copy carries only in-frame clones and drops some. The data show 200,000 to 300,000 clones, roughly 90% seen once. Germline values: CDR1 SGHTA, CDR2 FQGNSA. With V trimmed by 3 bases and J by 3 bases, 9 bases remained unmatched. The CDR3 is 19 amino acids. V gene TRBV7-2 combines with J gene TRBJ2-3; TRBD2 agrees at 16 bases. The TCR comes from a man aged 60 to 69 who had recovered from COVID-19. The sequencing input was peripheral blood. CDR3 residues: CASSFPGTSGGGRTDTQYF. The DNA for the CDR3 is TGTGCCAGCAGCTTCCCCGGGACTAGCGGGGGGGGTAGAACAGATACGCAGTATTTT.